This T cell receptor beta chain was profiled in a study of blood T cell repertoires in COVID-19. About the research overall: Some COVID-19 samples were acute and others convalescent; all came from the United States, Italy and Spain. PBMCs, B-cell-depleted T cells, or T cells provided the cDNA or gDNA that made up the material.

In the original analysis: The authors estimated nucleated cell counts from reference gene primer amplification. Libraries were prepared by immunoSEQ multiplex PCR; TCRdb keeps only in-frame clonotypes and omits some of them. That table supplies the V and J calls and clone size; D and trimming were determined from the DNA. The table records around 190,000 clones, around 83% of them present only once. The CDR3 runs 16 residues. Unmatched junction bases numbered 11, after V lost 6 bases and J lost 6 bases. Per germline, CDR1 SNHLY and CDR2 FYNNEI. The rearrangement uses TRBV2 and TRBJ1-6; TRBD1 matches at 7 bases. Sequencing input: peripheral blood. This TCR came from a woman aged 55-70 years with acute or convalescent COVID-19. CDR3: CASRGRGGYANSPLHF. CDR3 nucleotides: TGTGCCAGCAGGGGGAGAGGGGGCTATGCTAATTCACCCCTCCACTTT. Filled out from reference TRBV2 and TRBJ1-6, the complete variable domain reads EPEVTQTPSHQVTQMGQEVILRCVPISNHLYFYWYRQILGQKVEFLVSFYNNEISEKSEIFDDQFSVERPDGSNFTLKIRSTKLEDSAMYFCASRGRGGYANSPLHFGNGTRLTVT.